The clone carrying this T cell receptor (beta chain) was detected a few times. Its matching antigen is unknown. The data stem from a study of T cell repertoires in cytomegalovirus infection. Background on the study: Alongside well-studied HLA-B-restricted CMV epitopes, recently identified HLA-C-restricted CMV epitopes were also used. Shared public TCR beta signatures pointed to both CMV infection and a matching HLA type.

Findings of the study overall: Dominating the ex vivo response were TCR beta clonotypes that were CMV-specific and HLA-C-restricted. Carriage of CMV together with the relevant HLA was identifiable through cumulative public TCR beta family frequency.

TCRdb reanalysed the reads using MiXCR and keeps one entry per CDR3 protein. The sample records some 920,000 distinct CDR3 sequences, about a third being singletons. This specimen consisted of cultured CD8+ T cells from PBMCs, obtained from culture after CMV antigen stimulation. This clonotype was obtained from a human donor in good health (CMV status not recorded). Some clones in this sample may be carry-over from other donors' samples.

Here the CDR3 reads CASRSQRIGTDTQYF. In nucleotides, the CDR3 is TGTGCCAGCAGAAGTCAGAGAATCGGCACAGATACGCAGTATTTT. The chain carries TRBV28 and TRBJ2-3; D unclear. Germline V CDR1 and CDR2: MDHEN, SYDVKM. V lost 6 bases and J 1 base, leaving 14 bases between the germline ends. The CDR3 is made up of 15 amino acids.